This is a list of T cell receptor beta chains from one sample in a study of T cell changes during pregnancy in multiple sclerosis. TCRdb's table, derived via immunoSEQ multiplex PCR, lists solely in-frame clones and lacks some. The data hold around 43,000 clones, with 92% observed a single time. The material sequenced was CD4+ T cells from peripheral blood mononuclear cells, taken before pregnancy. The receptors shown here come from a female donor with multiple sclerosis, enrolled in a pregnancy study. Each CDR3 is given with its conserved first and last residue. D genes are given only for firm matches. Clone size is not always given. Where it is, it says once, few, many or a class for expanded clones.

abundance	v_gene	d_gene	j_gene	CDR3nt	CDR3aa
.	TRBV29-1	.	TRBJ1-3	TGCAGCGTTGAGAGCGGCGGAAACACCATATATTTT	CSVESGGNTIYF
once	TRBV7-2	.	TRBJ2-1	TGTGCCAGCAGCCAAGAGCCCACTACCGCCCCCAATGAGCAGTTCTTC	CASSQEPTTAPNEQFF
.	TRBV11-2	TRBD2	TRBJ2-1	TGTGCCAGCAGCCTTGGACTAGCACCCTTCAATGAGCAGTTCTTC	CASSLGLAPFNEQFF
.	TRBV29-1	TRBD1	TRBJ1-4	TGCAGCGTTCCCGGGACAGGGCATGAAAAACTGTTTTTT	CSVPGTGHEKLFF
.	TRBV7-9	TRBD1	TRBJ2-5	TGTGCCAGCAGCAGGGGACAGCAAGAGACCCAGTACTTC	CASSRGQQETQYF
.	TRBV6-6	.	TRBJ1-5	TGTGCCAGCAGTTACTCGCTTTTGGTCTTAGATCAGCCCCAGCATTTT	CASSYSLLVLDQPQHF
.	TRBV7-6	.	TRBJ1-5	TGTGCCAGCAGCTTAGACGACAGCTATAGCAATCAGCCCCAGCATTTT	CASSLDDSYSNQPQHF
.	TRBV29-1	.	TRBJ2-7	TGCAGCGCCGCCGGGACACCGTCCTACGAGCAGTACTTC	CSAAGTPSYEQYF
.	TRBV27	.	TRBJ2-7	TGTGCCAGCAGTTCGTACTACGAGCAGTACTTC	CASSSYYEQYF
.	TRBV10-3	.	TRBJ2-3	TGTGCCATCAGCCCCACCCAGGGTACAGATACGCAGTATTTT	CAISPTQGTDTQYF
.	TRBV2	.	TRBJ2-6	TGTGCCAGCAGTGATACTGGGGCCAACGTCCTGACTTTC	CASSDTGANVLTF
.	TRBV18	.	TRBJ1-3	TGTGCCAGCTCACCACAGCAATCTGGAAACACCATATATTTT	CASSPQQSGNTIYF
.	TRBV5-1	.	TRBJ2-7	TGCGCCAGCAGCTCGAAGGCGACAGACTCCTACGAGCAGTACTTC	CASSSKATDSYEQYF
.	TRBV29-1	.	TRBJ1-1	TGCAGCGTTGCTACGGGGATGAACACTGAAGCTTTCTTT	CSVATGMNTEAFF
once	TRBV5-4	.	TRBJ2-2	TGTGCCAGCAGCTTGAAACAGACCACCGGGGAGCTGTTTTTT	CASSLKQTTGELFF
.	TRBV9	TRBD1	TRBJ2-7	TGTGCCAGCAGCGTAGGGGGGCAGGGGGTCTACGAGCAGTACTTC	CASSVGGQGVYEQYF
.	TRBV4-2	.	TRBJ2-3	TGTGCCAGCAGCCAGGCATTCGGGAGCACAGATACGCAGTATTTT	CASSQAFGSTDTQYF
.	TRBV6-6	.	TRBJ1-4	TGTGCCAGCAGTTACTCTGAGGGTTGGGGTGAAAAACTGTTTTTT	CASSYSEGWGEKLFF
.	TRBV6-5	.	TRBJ2-7	TGTGCCAGCAGTTACCCCCTCGTTTATAGCTCCTACGAGCAGTACTTC	CASSYPLVYSSYEQYF
.	TRBV2	TRBD1	TRBJ2-6	TGTGCCAGCAGTGGATGGGACAGGGGCGGCTCTGGGGCCAACGTCCTGACTTTC	CASSGWDRGGSGANVLTF
.	TRBV5-1	.	TRBJ2-5	TGCGCCAGCAGCTTGGGAATTGGGGGGCAAGAGACCCAGTACTTC	CASSLGIGGQETQYF
.	TRBV11-2	TRBD1	TRBJ1-1	TGTGCCAGCAGCCCCGGGACAGGGGCAATGAGCACTGAAGCTTTCTTT	CASSPGTGAMSTEAFF
few	TRBV9	.	TRBJ1-1	TGTGCCAGCAGCGTAGCGGGAGTGAACACTGAAGCTTTCTTT	CASSVAGVNTEAFF
once	TRBV6-1	TRBD1	TRBJ2-2	TGTGCCAGCAGTGCCCTGACAGGGATAATAACCGGGGAGCTGTTTTTT	CASSALTGIITGELFF
once	TRBV28	TRBD1	TRBJ2-5	TGTGCCAGCAGTTTAAAAGGACAGGGTGTAAGGGAGACCCAGTACTTC	CASSLKGQGVRETQYF
.	TRBV7-2	.	TRBJ2-6	TGTGCCAGCAGCCCCTCTTATCCTGGGGCCAACGTCCTGACTTTC	CASSPSYPGANVLTF
.	TRBV10-3	TRBD2	TRBJ2-3	TGTGCCATCAGGGGGGGGGAGTATACGAGCACAGATACGCAGTATTTT	CAIRGGEYTSTDTQYF
.	TRBV10-3	.	TRBJ2-3	TGTGCCATCAGCCCAGAGGGGGTTTGGGCAGATACGCAGTATTTT	CAISPEGVWADTQYF
.	TRBV11-3	TRBD2	TRBJ2-5	TGTGCCAGCAGCTTAGCTAGCGGGAGTCAGACCCAGTACTTC	CASSLASGSQTQYF
.	TRBV28	.	TRBJ2-1	TGTGCCAGCAGTTTCCTTTACAATGAGCAGTTCTTC	CASSFLYNEQFF
.	TRBV5-1	TRBD2	TRBJ2-1	TGCGCCAGCAGTAGGGCCGGGACTAGCTTGAATGAGCAGTTCTTC	CASSRAGTSLNEQFF
.	TRBV15	TRBD2	TRBJ2-1	TGTGCCACCAGCAGGTCGGGATGGGGGGGGACCAATGAGCAGTTCTTC	CATSRSGWGGTNEQFF
.	TRBV6-5	TRBD1	TRBJ1-1	TGTGCCAGCAGTATGGGGGGACAGGCCTACACTGAAGCTTTCTTT	CASSMGGQAYTEAFF
.	TRBV5-4	.	TRBJ2-2	TGTGCCAGCAGCTTGCCGCCGGGTCTCCAAACCGGGGAGCTGTTTTTT	CASSLPPGLQTGELFF
.	TRBV28	TRBD2	TRBJ2-3	TGTGCCAGCAGTCTAATCCCTAGACTAGCGGGAAACACAGATACGCAGTATTTT	CASSLIPRLAGNTDTQYF
.	TRBV6-6	.	TRBJ2-7	TGTGCCAGCAGTGAGGGTTACGAGCAGTACTTC	CASSEGYEQYF
once	TRBV6-1	.	TRBJ1-5	TGTGCCAGCACGGGGTATAGGATTGATCAGCCCCAGCATTTT	CASTGYRIDQPQHF
few	TRBV29-1	.	TRBJ1-1	TGCAGCTTCGGCAGGGGTGGCACTGAAGCTTTCTTT	CSFGRGGTEAFF
.	TRBV9	.	TRBJ2-3	TGTGCCAGCAGCGTTAATTCCCAGTCTACGCAGTATTTT	CASSVNSQSTQYF
.	TRBV7-2	.	TRBJ1-2	TGTGCCAGCAGCTTAGATCCAGGGAAGGACTATGGCTACACCTTC	CASSLDPGKDYGYTF
.	TRBV9	TRBD1	TRBJ1-1	TGTGCCAGCAGCGCAGGGGGAACTGAAGCTTTCTTT	CASSAGGTEAFF
.	TRBV5-6	.	TRBJ1-1	TGTGCCAGCAGCCCTCCAAACTGGAACACTGAAGCTTTCTTT	CASSPPNWNTEAFF
.	TRBV28	.	TRBJ2-6	TGTGCCAGCAGTTTGAGAGGTACAAGAAGCTCTGGGGCCAACGTCCTGACTTTC	CASSLRGTRSSGANVLTF
once	TRBV9	TRBD2	TRBJ2-7	TGTGCCAGCAGCCCCCGGACTAGCGGGAGGAGTAGCGAGCAGTACTTC	CASSPRTSGRSSEQYF
.	TRBV30	TRBD2	TRBJ2-5	TGTGCCTCGAGCGGGAGGGAACAAGAGACCCAGTACTTC	CASSGREQETQYF
.	TRBV29-1	.	TRBJ1-1	TGCAGCGTTGTGAGGGGGAGGGACACTACCTTGAACACTGAAGCTTTCTTT	CSVVRGRDTTLNTEAFF
.	TRBV5-6	TRBD2	TRBJ2-2	TGTGCCAGCAGGACTAGCGGAGACACCGGGGAGCTGTTTTTT	CASRTSGDTGELFF
.	TRBV18	TRBD2	TRBJ2-1	TGTGCCACTGGGAGGGGAGGTGGTTACAATGAGCAGTTCTTC	CATGRGGGYNEQFF